The 19 T cell receptor beta chains reported below all come from one sample, sequenced in a study of cytomegalovirus exposure and HLA in healthy donors. In the PCR, 60 Vbeta and 13 Jbeta primers were used. Assay: immunoSEQ multiplex PCR; the TCRdb copy retains only in-frame clones and omits some. The sample yields approximately 140,000 clones, about two thirds seen once. Sequencing input: PBMCs. These receptors were obtained from a human donor in good health.

J is TRBJ1-2 and V is TRBV5-8, with no clear D. Germline-derived CDR1 and CDR2 are SGHTS and YDEGEE. The V end was cut by 10 bases, the J end by 4 bases, with 8 bases between. The CDR3 is 10 amino acids. Here the CDR3 reads CAGTVYGYTF. In nucleotides, the CDR3 is TGTGCCGGCACAGTCTATGGCTACACCTTC.

V usage is TRBV11-2 and J usage is TRBJ2-2, with TRBD2 matching 7 bases. With V trimmed by 1 base and J by 6 bases, 8 bases remained unmatched. Germline V lookup: CDR1 SGHAT, CDR2 FQNNGV. This CDR3 has 16 amino acids. The CDR3 reads CASSLVWGGKPGELFF. CDR3 bases: TGTGCCAGCAGCTTAGTGTGGGGGGGGAAACCCGGGGAGCTGTTTTTT. Together with reference TRBV11-2 and TRBJ2-2, the CDR3 gives the full variable domain: EAGVAQSPRYKIIEKRQSVAFWCNPISGHATLYWYQQILGQGPKLLIQFQNNGVVDDSQLPKDRFSAERLKGVDSTLKIQPAKLEDSAVYLCASSLVWGGKPGELFFGEGSRLTVL.

The chain employs TRBV5-6 and TRBJ2-7; D remains unclear. Trimming pared 4 bases from V and 4 bases from J, leaving 18 bases between. The CDR3 is 15 amino acids. Germline V lookup: CDR1 SGHDT, CDR2 YYEEEE. As DNA, the CDR3 is TGTGCCAGCAGCCCCAGCGCCCACCGAAAGTACGAGCAGTACTTC. Its protein is CASSPSAHRKYEQYF.

This clone has more than one count but fewer than ten. V and J are TRBV5-4 and TRBJ2-2; 7 nucleotides align to TRBD1. Germline CDR1 and CDR2: SGHNT and YYREEE (reference sequence). The V and J ends lost 4 bases and 2 bases, in that order; junction bases with no gene match: 8. CDR3 length: 16 amino acids. The CDR3 DNA follows: TGTGCCAGCAGCCATGCGAGACAGGGTAACACCGGGGAGCTGTTTTTT. Its translation is CASSHARQGNTGELFF.

This clone was observed once. The chain is built from TRBV27 and TRBJ1-1; perhaps TRBD1 as D (6 bases). This CDR3 region has 16 residues. CDR1 MNHEY and CDR2 SMNVEV come from the germline V gene (reference sequence). Trimming stripped 7 bases from V and 0 bases from J, with 18 bases between. The CDR3 DNA follows: TGTGCCAGCACCTCCGGTGGGGGCACCTTGAACACTGAAGCTTTCTTT. This translates into CASTSGGGTLNTEAFF.

This chain connects TRBV12-5 to TRBJ1-2; 9 bases map to TRBD1. The J segment lost 4 bases and the V segment lost 5 bases, leaving 8 bases of the junction unmatched. Germline V lookup: CDR1 LGHNT, CDR2 FRNRAP. The CDR3 loop spans 15 amino acids. CDR3 sequence: CASGPGTGLGYGYTF. In DNA, the CDR3 is TGTGCTAGTGGTCCCGGGACAGGGTTGGGCTATGGCTACACCTTC.

The chain carries TRBV7-3 and TRBJ1-1; 9 positions match TRBD1. Per germline, CDR1 SGHTA and CDR2 FQGTGA. Germline trimming cut 5 bases from V and 0 bases from J; bases unmatched to any gene: 4. The CDR3 consists of 15 residues. The CDR3 here is CASSADRGLNTEAFF. The CDR3 region has the DNA TGTGCCAGCAGCGCGGACAGGGGCTTGAACACTGAAGCTTTCTTT.

This clone was observed a single time. V and J are TRBV1 and TRBJ2-7; the D call TRBD1 from the table was never checked on the DNA. TRBV1 is recorded as a pseudogene. The CDR3 loop spans 14 amino acids. The DNA for the CDR3 is TGCACCAGCAGCCTCCGACAGGGCCACTACGAGCAGTACTTC. This translates into CTSSLRQGHYEQYF.

The gene calls are TRBV2 and TRBJ2-7, with 7 nucleotides matching TRBD2. The germline gives CDR1 SNHLY, CDR2 FYNNEI. V trimming: 0 bases; J trimming: 7 bases; junction bases outside the gene matches: 6. The CDR3 runs to 14 residues. CDR3 loop: CASSEAAGVGEQYF. The CDR3 bases are TGTGCCAGCAGTGAAGCGGCGGGGGTCGGAGAGCAGTACTTC.

This sequence joins TRBV30 and TRBJ2-3; TRBD2 matches 8 bases. V was pared by 4 bases and J by 0 bases, with 27 bases of the junction left unmatched. CDR1 is GTSNPN, CDR2 SVGIG, per germline (reference sequence). The CDR3 is 22 amino acids. The CDR3 loop is CAWTPRDRRSGGPPPSTDTQYF. For the CDR3, the DNA is TGTGCCTGGACCCCACGGGACCGGCGAAGCGGGGGTCCACCACCTAGCACAGATACGCAGTATTTT.

J is TRBJ1-5 and V is TRBV10-3; D is undetermined. This CDR3 is built from 16 residues. Per the germline V gene, CDR1 is ENHRY and CDR2 is SYGVKD. The ends were cut back, 0 bases at V and 1 base at J, with 10 bases in the middle. CDR3 bases: TGTGCCATCAGTGAGTCCGGCCAGGCAAGCAATCAGCCCCAGCATTTT. Its protein product is CAISESGQASNQPQHF.

The table lists this clone with a count of one. The V and J genes are TRBV10-3 and TRBJ2-5, with 14 bases lining up with TRBD2. CDR3 length: 17 residues. J was trimmed by 3 bases and V by 3 bases; bases with no gene match: 6. Germline values: CDR1 ENHRY, CDR2 SYGVKD. The CDR3 here is CAISDMRTSGGKETQYF. For the CDR3, the DNA is TGTGCCATCAGTGATATGCGGACTAGCGGGGGGAAAGAGACCCAGTACTTC.

The CDR3 nucleotides are TGTGCCAGCAGCGAGGGACTAGCGTTTTACAATGAGCAGTTCTTC. Protein: CASSEGLAFYNEQFF. This chain connects TRBV5-6 to TRBJ2-1; TRBD2 agrees at 10 bases. CDR3 length: 15 residues. V shed 4 bases, J shed 4 bases, and the junction held 5 bases outside the gene matches. Germline loops: CDR1 SGHDT, CDR2 YYEEEE.

The chain joins TRBV30 to TRBJ2-7; tentatively, D is TRBD2 (5 bases). Trimming removed 1 base at V and 5 bases at J, with 18 bases between. This CDR3 region has 15 residues. Per germline, CDR1 GTSNPN and CDR2 SVGIG (reference sequence). Written as DNA, the CDR3 is TGTGCCTGGAGTGGTAGGGAAGGAGGTACGGACGAGCAGTACTTC. Its translation is CAWSGREGGTDEQYF. The full variable domain, with the rest looked up from reference TRBV30 and TRBJ2-7, is SQTIHQWPATLVQPVGSPLSLECTVEGTSNPNLYWYRQAAGRGLQLLFYSVGIGQISSEVPQNLSASRPQDRQFILSSKKLLLSDSGFYLCAWSGREGGTDEQYFGPGTRLTVT.

The chain recombines TRBV5-1 with TRBJ2-7, with a weak D call TRBD2 (6 bases). Germline-derived CDR1 and CDR2 are SGHRS and YFSETQ. Trimming removed 2 bases from V and 3 bases from J, with 18 bases in between. The CDR3 runs to 16 residues. The CDR3 sequence is CASSFGGLPDFYEQYF. Here the CDR3 DNA reads TGCGCCAGCAGCTTCGGGGGACTTCCTGACTTCTACGAGCAGTACTTC.

This chain joins TRBV27 and TRBJ1-2; possibly TRBD1 for D (5 bases). Germline V lookup: CDR1 MNHEY, CDR2 SMNVEV (reference sequence). Trimming cost V 10 bases and J 6 bases, with 12 bases left between them. The CDR3 length is 11 residues. Here the CDR3 DNA reads TGTGCCACCGGAATAGGGGATGGCTACACCTTC. Its translation is CATGIGDGYTF.

This clone was seen a few times. V usage is TRBV30 and J usage is TRBJ2-1, with 9 bases matching TRBD2. Germline V gene sequence: CDR1 GTSNPN, CDR2 SVGIG (reference sequence). The CDR3 consists of 14 residues. Losses at the gene ends were 3 bases for V and 5 bases for J; bases not matched to a gene: 5. In nucleotides, the CDR3 is TGTGCCTGGAGCATTAGCGGGGGACACAATGAGCAGTTCTTC. Encoded protein: CAWSISGGHNEQFF.

The chain joins TRBV7-8 to TRBJ1-5; maybe TRBD1 (5 bases). CDR3 size: 16 residues. Trimming cost V 1 base and J 6 bases, with 16 bases left between them. Germline V gene sequence: CDR1 SGHVS, CDR2 FQNEAQ. The chain's CDR3 is CASSLVRSQVGQPQHF. Here the CDR3 DNA reads TGTGCCAGCAGCTTAGTAAGGTCACAGGTCGGTCAGCCCCAGCATTTT.

Concerning this clone itself: Additional DNA sequences in this sample encode the identical CDR3. The chain has TRBV15 and TRBJ1-1, with D possibly matching TRBD1 (6 bases). The CDR3 length is 15 residues. CDR1 is LNHNV, CDR2 YYDKDF, per germline (reference sequence). The V and J ends lost 0 bases and 2 bases respectively, with 10 bases between them. The CDR3, as DNA: TGTGCCACCAGCAGAGACAGGGGCCCTAACACTGAAGCTTTCTTT. Translating gives CATSRDRGPNTEAFF.